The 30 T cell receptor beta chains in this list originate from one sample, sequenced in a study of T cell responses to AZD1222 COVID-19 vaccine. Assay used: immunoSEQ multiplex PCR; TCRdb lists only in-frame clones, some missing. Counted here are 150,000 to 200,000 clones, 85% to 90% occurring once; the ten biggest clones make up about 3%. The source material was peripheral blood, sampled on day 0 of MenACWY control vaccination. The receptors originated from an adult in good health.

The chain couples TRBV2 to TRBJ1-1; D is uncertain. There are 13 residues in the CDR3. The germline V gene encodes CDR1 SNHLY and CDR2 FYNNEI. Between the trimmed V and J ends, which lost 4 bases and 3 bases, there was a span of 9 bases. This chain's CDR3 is CASSVEEDTEAFF. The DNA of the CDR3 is TGTGCCAGCAGTGTGGAGGAGGACACTGAAGCTTTCTTT.

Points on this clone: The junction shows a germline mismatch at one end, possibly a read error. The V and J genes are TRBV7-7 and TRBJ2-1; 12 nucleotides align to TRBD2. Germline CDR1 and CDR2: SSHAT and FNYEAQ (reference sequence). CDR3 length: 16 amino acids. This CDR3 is CASSLGASGRANEQFF. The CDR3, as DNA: TGTGCTAGCAGCTTAGGGGCTAGCGGGAGGGCCAATGAGCAGTTCTTC.

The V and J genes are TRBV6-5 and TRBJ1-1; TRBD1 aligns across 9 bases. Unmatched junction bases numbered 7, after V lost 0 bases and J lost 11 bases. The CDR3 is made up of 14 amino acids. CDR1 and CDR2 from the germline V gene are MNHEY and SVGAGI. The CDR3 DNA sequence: TGTGCCAGCAGTTACTCTCCGGGACAGGGAGATGCTTTCTTT. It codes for CASSYSPGQGDAFF.

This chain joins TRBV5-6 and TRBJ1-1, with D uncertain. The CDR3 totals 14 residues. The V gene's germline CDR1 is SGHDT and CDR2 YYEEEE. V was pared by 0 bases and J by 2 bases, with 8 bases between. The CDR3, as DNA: TGTGCCAGCAGCTTGGGGCGGGCTAACACTGAAGCTTTCTTT. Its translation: CASSLGRANTEAFF.

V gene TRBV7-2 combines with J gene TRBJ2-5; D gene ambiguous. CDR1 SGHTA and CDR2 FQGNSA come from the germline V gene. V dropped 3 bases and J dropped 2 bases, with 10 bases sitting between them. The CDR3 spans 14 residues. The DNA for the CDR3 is TGTGCCAGCAGCTTCGGAGTTTGGCAAGAGACCCAGTACTTC. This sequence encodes CASSFGVWQETQYF. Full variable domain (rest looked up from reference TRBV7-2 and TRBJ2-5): GAGVSQSPSNKVTEKGKDVELRCDPISGHTALYWYRQSLGQGLEFLIYFQGNSAPDKSGLPSDRFSAERTGGSVSTLTIQRTQQEDSAVYLCASSFGVWQETQYFGPGTRLLVL.

CDR3 DNA sequence: TGTGCCAGCAGGTCCGACAGATACAATGAGCAGTTCTTC. Translating gives CASRSDRYNEQFF. The gene calls are TRBV6-5 and TRBJ2-1; perhaps TRBD1 as D (5 bases). The germline gives CDR1 MNHEY, CDR2 SVGAGI. CDR3 length equals 13 residues. Trimming took 6 bases from V and 4 from J, leaving 10 bases between them.

CDR3 coding DNA: TGTGCCAGCAGCTTTATAGGGGATATGGATGAAAAACTGTTTTTT. Its translation is CASSFIGDMDEKLFF. This chain connects TRBV7-9 to TRBJ1-4; D is perhaps TRBD1 (5 bases). Germline-derived CDR1 and CDR2 are SEHNR and FQNEAQ (reference sequence). V was clipped by 3 bases and J by 6 bases, with 14 bases between them. There are 15 residues in the CDR3.

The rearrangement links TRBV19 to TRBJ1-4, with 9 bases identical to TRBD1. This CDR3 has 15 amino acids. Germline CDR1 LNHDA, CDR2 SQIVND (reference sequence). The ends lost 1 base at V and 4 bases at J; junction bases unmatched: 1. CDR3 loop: CASSIGGQGNEKLFF. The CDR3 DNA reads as TGTGCCAGTAGTATAGGGGGACAGGGTAATGAAAAACTGTTTTTT.

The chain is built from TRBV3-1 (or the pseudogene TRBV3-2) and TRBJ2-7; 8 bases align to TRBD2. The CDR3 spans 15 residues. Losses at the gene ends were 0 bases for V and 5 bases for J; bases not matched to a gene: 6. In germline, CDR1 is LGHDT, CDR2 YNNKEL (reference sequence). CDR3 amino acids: CASSQDASGPDEQYF. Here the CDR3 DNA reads TGTGCCAGCAGCCAAGATGCTAGCGGGCCCGACGAGCAGTACTTC.

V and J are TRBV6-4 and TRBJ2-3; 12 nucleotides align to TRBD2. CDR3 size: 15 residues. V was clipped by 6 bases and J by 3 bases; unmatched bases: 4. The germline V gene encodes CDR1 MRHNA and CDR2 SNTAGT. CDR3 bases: TGTGCCAGCAGGGCCACTAGCGGGAGGACAGATACGCAGTATTTT. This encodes CASRATSGRTDTQYF.

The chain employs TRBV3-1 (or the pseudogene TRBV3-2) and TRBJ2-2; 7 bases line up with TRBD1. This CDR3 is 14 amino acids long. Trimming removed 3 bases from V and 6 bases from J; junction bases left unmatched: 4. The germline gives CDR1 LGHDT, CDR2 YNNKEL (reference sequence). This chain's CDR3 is CASSHVQGAGELFF. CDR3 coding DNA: TGTGCCAGCAGCCACGTGCAGGGGGCCGGGGAGCTGTTTTTT.

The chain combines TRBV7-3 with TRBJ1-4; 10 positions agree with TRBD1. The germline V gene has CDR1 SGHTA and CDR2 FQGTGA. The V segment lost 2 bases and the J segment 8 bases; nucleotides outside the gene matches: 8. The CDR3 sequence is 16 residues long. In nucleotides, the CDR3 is TGTGCCAGCAGCTTATCCTCCGGGACAGGGGACGAAAAACTGTTTTTT. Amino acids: CASSLSSGTGDEKLFF.

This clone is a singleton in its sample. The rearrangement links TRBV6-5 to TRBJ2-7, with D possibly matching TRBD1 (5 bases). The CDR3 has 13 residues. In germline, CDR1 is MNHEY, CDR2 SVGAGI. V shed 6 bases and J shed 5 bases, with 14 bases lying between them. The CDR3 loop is CASSLRELDEQYF. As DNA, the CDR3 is TGTGCCAGCAGCCTCAGGGAATTGGACGAGCAGTACTTC.

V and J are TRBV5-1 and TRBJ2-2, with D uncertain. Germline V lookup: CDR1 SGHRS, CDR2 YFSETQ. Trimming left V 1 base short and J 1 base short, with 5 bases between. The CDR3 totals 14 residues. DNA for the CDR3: TGCGCCAGCAGCTTGCAGATGAACACCGGGGAGCTGTTTTTT. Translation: CASSLQMNTGELFF.

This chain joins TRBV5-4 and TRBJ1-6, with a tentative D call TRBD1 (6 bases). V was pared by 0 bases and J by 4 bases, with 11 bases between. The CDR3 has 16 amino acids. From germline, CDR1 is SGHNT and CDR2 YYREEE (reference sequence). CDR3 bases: TGTGCCAGCAGCTTGGGGGACAAGGGGTATAATTCACCCCTCCACTTT. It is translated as CASSLGDKGYNSPLHF.

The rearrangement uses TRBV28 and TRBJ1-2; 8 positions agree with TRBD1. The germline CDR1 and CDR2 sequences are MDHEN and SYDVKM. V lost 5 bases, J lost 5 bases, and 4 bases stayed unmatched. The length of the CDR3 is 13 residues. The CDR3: CASSQDRVYGYTF. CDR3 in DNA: TGTGCCAGCAGTCAGGACAGGGTATATGGCTACACCTTC.

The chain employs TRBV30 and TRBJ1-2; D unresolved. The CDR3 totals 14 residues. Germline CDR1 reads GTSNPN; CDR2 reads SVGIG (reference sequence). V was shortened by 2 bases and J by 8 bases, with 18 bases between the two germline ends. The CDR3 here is CAWSLSQERKGYTF. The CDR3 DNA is TGTGCCTGGAGTCTTAGTCAGGAAAGGAAGGGCTACACCTTC.

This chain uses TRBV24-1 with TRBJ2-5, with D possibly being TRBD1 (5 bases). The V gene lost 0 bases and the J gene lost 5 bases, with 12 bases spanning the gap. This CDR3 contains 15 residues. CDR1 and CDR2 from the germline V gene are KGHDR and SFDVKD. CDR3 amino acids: CATSDLTGGMETQYF. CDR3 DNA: TGTGCCACCAGTGATTTGACAGGTGGTATGGAGACCCAGTACTTC.

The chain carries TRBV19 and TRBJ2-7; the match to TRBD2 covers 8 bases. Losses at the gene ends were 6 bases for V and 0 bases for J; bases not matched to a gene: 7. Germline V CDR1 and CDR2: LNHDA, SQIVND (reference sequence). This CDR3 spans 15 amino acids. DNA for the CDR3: TGTGCCAGTAGGGCCCCGGGGGGGAGCTCCTACGAGCAGTACTTC. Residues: CASRAPGGSSYEQYF.

The DNA of the CDR3 is TGTGCCAGCAGTAATATACTGGGCCACGAGCAGTACTTC. Residues: CASSNILGHEQYF. J is TRBJ2-7 and V is TRBV27; D not resolved. CDR3 length: 13 amino acids. Germline lookup yields CDR1 MNHEY and CDR2 SMNVEV (reference sequence). Trimming shortened V by 5 bases and J by 5 bases, and 13 bases separated the two germline ends.

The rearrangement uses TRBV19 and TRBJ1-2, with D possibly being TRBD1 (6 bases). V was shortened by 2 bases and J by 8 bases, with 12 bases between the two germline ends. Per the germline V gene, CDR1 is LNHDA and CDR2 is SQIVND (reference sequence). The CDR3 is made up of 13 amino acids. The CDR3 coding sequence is TGTGCCAGTAGTATACAGGGGCTCTGGGGCTACACCTTC. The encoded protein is CASSIQGLWGYTF.

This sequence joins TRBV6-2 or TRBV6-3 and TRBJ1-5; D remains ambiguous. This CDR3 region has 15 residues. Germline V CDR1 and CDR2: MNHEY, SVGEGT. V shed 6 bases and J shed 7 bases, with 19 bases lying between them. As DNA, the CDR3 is TGTGCCAGCAGCTATGCGGCCGGTGAAACACAGCCCCAGCATTTT. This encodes CASSYAAGETQPQHF.

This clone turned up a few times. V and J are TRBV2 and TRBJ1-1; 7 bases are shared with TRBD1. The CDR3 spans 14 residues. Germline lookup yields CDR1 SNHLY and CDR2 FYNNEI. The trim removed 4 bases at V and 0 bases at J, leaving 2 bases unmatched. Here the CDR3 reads CASSVDRVNTEAFF. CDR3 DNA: TGTGCCAGCAGTGTAGACAGGGTGAACACTGAAGCTTTCTTT.

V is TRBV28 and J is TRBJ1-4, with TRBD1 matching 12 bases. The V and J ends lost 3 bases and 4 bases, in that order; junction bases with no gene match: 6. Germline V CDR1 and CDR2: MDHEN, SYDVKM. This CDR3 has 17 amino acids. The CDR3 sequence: CASSFWDRGRGNEKLFF. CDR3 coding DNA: TGTGCCAGCAGTTTTTGGGACAGGGGGCGCGGTAATGAAAAACTGTTTTTT. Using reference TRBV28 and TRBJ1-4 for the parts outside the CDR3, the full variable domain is DVKVTQSSRYLVKRTGEKVFLECVQDMDHENMFWYRQDPGLGLRLIYFSYDVKMKEKGDIPEGYSVSREKKERFSLILESASTNQTSMYLCASSFWDRGRGNEKLFFGSGTQLSVL.

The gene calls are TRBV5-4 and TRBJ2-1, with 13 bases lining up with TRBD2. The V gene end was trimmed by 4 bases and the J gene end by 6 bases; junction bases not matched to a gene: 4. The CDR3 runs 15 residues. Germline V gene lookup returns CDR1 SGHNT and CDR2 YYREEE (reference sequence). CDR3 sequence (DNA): TGTGCCAGCAGCGAGGGACTAGCGGGAAGCAATGAGCAGTTCTTC. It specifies CASSEGLAGSNEQFF.

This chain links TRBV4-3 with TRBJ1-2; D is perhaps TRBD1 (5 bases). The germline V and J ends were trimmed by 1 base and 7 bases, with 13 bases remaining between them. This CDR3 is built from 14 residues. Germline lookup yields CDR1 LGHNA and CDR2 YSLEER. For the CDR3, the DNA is TGCGCCAGCAGCCAAGCTGAGGGGAACCGTGGCTACACCTTC. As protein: CASSQAEGNRGYTF.

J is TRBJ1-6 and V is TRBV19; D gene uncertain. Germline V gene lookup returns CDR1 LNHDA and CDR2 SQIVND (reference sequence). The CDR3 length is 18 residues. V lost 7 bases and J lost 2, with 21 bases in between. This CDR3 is CASTRFKSTGTYNSPLHF. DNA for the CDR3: TGTGCCAGTACCAGATTCAAATCTACGGGGACCTATAATTCACCCCTCCACTTT. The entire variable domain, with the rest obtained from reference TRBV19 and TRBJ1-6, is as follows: DGGITQSPKYLFRKEGQNVTLSCEQNLNHDAMYWYRQDPGQGLRLIYYSQIVNDFQKGDIAEGYSVSREKKESFPLTVTSAQKNPTAFYLCASTRFKSTGTYNSPLHFGNGTRLTVT.

The CDR3 loop is CASNAIGVLYEQYF. In DNA form, the CDR3 reads TGTGCCAGCAACGCGATCGGAGTCCTCTACGAGCAGTACTTC. The genes are TRBV28 and TRBJ2-7; D is unresolved. The germline CDR1 and CDR2 sequences are MDHEN and SYDVKM. This CDR3 comprises 14 residues. V was pared by 7 bases and J by 3 bases, with 16 bases between. Full variable domain (rest looked up from reference TRBV28 and TRBJ2-7): DVKVTQSSRYLVKRTGEKVFLECVQDMDHENMFWYRQDPGLGLRLIYFSYDVKMKEKGDIPEGYSVSREKKERFSLILESASTNQTSMYLCASNAIGVLYEQYFGPGTRLTVT.

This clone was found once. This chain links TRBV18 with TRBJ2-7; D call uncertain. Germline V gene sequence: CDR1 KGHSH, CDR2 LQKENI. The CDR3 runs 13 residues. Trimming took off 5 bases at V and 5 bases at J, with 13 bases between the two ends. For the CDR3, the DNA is TGTGCCAGCTCAGTCAGGACGGAGAACGAGCAGTACTTC. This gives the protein CASSVRTENEQYF.

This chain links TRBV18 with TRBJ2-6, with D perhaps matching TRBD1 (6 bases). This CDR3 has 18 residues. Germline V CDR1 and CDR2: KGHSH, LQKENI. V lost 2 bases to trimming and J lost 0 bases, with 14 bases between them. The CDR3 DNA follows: TGTGCCAGCTCACCAGGGGGACACGTCTTCTCTGGGGCCAACGTCCTGACTTTC. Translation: CASSPGGHVFSGANVLTF.